These T cell receptor beta chains were read from a single sample in a study of blood T cell repertoires in COVID-19. Only in-frame clones appear in the TCRdb table, and some are missing; sequencing was by immunoSEQ multiplex PCR. The repertoire holds 160,000 or so clones, with 80% to 90% as singletons. The specimen sequenced was peripheral blood. These receptors came from a woman in her thirties or forties with acute or convalescent COVID-19. The CDR3 runs from the conserved cysteine through the conserved F or W. D genes are given only for firm matches. Expanded clones are given a class, and other clones once, few, many or no size at all.

v_gene	abundance	j_gene	d_gene	CDR3aa	CDR3nt
TRBV2	.	TRBJ2-1	.	CATTGNEQFF	TGTGCCACCACAGGCAATGAGCAGTTCTTC
TRBV5-1	.	TRBJ2-7	TRBD1	CASSSLGQAGEQYF	TGCGCCAGCAGCTCGCTGGGACAGGCGGGCGAGCAGTACTTC
TRBV24-1	.	TRBJ2-2	.	CATSDLPYTGELFF	TGTGCCACCAGTGATTTGCCCTACACCGGGGAGCTGTTTTTT
TRBV9	.	TRBJ1-1	.	CASSVSGKDTEAFF	TGTGCCAGCAGCGTCTCGGGTAAGGACACTGAAGCTTTCTTT
TRBV27	.	TRBJ2-1	TRBD2	CASKELAGGAYNEQFF	TGTGCCAGCAAGGAACTAGCGGGAGGGGCCTACAATGAGCAGTTCTTC
TRBV25-1	.	TRBJ2-3	.	CASSGAVGTDTQYF	TGTGCCAGCAGCGGAGCTGTTGGTACAGATACGCAGTATTTT
TRBV6-5	.	TRBJ2-7	.	CASSYSQGAHEQYF	TGTGCCAGCAGTTACTCGCAGGGTGCCCACGAGCAGTACTTC
TRBV21-1	.	TRBJ2-2	.	CASSKVRAGVESGELFF	TGTGCCAGCAGCAAAGTAAGGGCGGGAGTCGAGTCCGGGGAGCTGTTTTTT
TRBV3-1/TRBV3-2	.	TRBJ1-1	TRBD1	CASSHDRGNTEAFF	TGTGCCAGCAGCCATGACAGGGGAAACACTGAAGCTTTCTTT
TRBV13	few	TRBJ1-1	.	CASSLSAVAEAFF	TGTGCCAGCAGCTTATCGGCGGTAGCTGAAGCTTTCTTT
TRBV6-6	.	TRBJ1-2	.	CASSYLGIRYGYTF	TGTGCCAGCAGTTACCTGGGCATCAGGTATGGCTACACCTTC
TRBV9	.	TRBJ2-2	.	CASSSQGGSANTGELFF	TGTGCCAGCAGCTCCCAAGGAGGGAGCGCCAACACCGGGGAGCTGTTTTTT
TRBV30	.	TRBJ2-7	TRBD1	CAWSVGGQDFYEQYF	TGTGCCTGGAGTGTAGGGGGACAGGACTTCTACGAGCAGTACTTC
TRBV19	.	TRBJ2-6	TRBD2	CASNPPAGLAGPGANVLTF	TGTGCCAGTAACCCACCTGCGGGACTAGCGGGACCAGGGGCCAACGTCCTGACTTTC
TRBV7-8	.	TRBJ1-1	TRBD1	CASVEQGPMTEAFF	TGTGCCAGCGTTGAACAGGGGCCAATGACTGAAGCTTTCTTT
TRBV24-1	.	TRBJ1-1	.	CATSDLLAGGGTEAFF	TGTGCCACCAGTGATTTGCTAGCAGGTGGCGGGACTGAAGCTTTCTTT
TRBV5-1	.	TRBJ2-1	TRBD2	CASSLSGDSYNEQFF	TGCGCCAGCAGCCTAAGCGGGGACTCCTACAATGAGCAGTTCTTC
TRBV9	few	TRBJ2-3	TRBD2	CASSARPSGGVDTQYF	TGTGCCAGCAGCGCCCGTCCTAGCGGGGGGGTAGATACGCAGTATTTT
TRBV6-5	many	TRBJ1-6	TRBD1	CASSEDRGNSPLHF	TGTGCCAGCAGCGAGGACAGGGGTAATTCACCCCTCCACTTT
TRBV19	.	TRBJ2-3	TRBD2	CASSFPTSGRVTDTQYF	TGTGCCAGTAGTTTCCCGACTAGCGGGCGAGTCACAGATACGCAGTATTTT
TRBV3-1/TRBV3-2	.	TRBJ2-5	.	CASSQAGAGETQYF	TGTGCCAGCAGCCAAGCAGGGGCAGGTGAGACCCAGTACTTC
TRBV28	once	TRBJ2-6	.	CASSLIAQTGANVLTF	TGTGCCAGCAGTTTAATTGCCCAGACTGGGGCCAACGTCCTGACTTTC
TRBV3-1/TRBV3-2	.	TRBJ2-1	TRBD2	CASSLGLAGGPSYNEQFF	TGTGCCAGCAGCCTGGGACTAGCGGGGGGGCCTTCCTACAATGAGCAGTTCTTC
TRBV27	.	TRBJ2-1	.	CASSSLGGSYNEQFF	TGTGCCAGCAGCTCCCTGGGGGGTTCCTACAATGAGCAGTTCTTC
TRBV2	.	TRBJ1-2	TRBD1	CASSGSGDRGFYGYTF	TGTGCCAGCAGCGGTTCGGGGGACAGGGGATTCTATGGCTACACCTTC
TRBV18	.	TRBJ1-5	TRBD1	CASSPGQGGQPQHF	TGTGCCAGCTCACCTGGACAGGGAGGTCAGCCCCAGCATTTT
TRBV30	.	TRBJ2-2	.	CACQPYRGGTGELFF	TGTGCCTGCCAACCGTACAGGGGAGGCACCGGGGAGCTGTTTTTT
TRBV28	.	TRBJ2-7	TRBD2	CASSGLAGGHEQYF	TGTGCCAGCAGTGGTCTAGCGGGGGGCCACGAGCAGTACTTC
TRBV19	.	TRBJ1-5	TRBD1	CASRDSGTGNQPQHF	TGTGCCAGTCGGGACAGTGGAACGGGCAATCAGCCCCAGCATTTT
TRBV6-5	.	TRBJ1-5	.	CASSRKGLVFQPQHF	TGTGCCAGCAGTAGGAAAGGACTCGTGTTTCAGCCCCAGCATTTT
TRBV7-6	.	TRBJ1-1	TRBD1	CASSLTGAMNTEAFF	TGTGCCAGCAGTTTGACAGGGGCAATGAACACTGAAGCTTTCTTT
TRBV25-1	.	TRBJ2-6	.	CASNSRQSGANVLTF	TGTGCCAGCAACTCGCGGCAGTCTGGGGCCAACGTCCTGACTTTC
TRBV2	.	TRBJ1-1	.	CASSEWGRGAFF	TGTGCCAGCAGTGAATGGGGGAGGGGAGCTTTCTTT
TRBV5-6	.	TRBJ1-2	TRBD1	CASSLGTGINYGYTF	TGTGCCAGCAGCTTGGGGACAGGGATTAACTATGGCTACACCTTC
TRBV6-4	.	TRBJ2-3	TRBD1	CASSATGTGVADTQYF	TGTGCCAGCAGTGCCACCGGGACAGGGGTCGCAGATACGCAGTATTTT